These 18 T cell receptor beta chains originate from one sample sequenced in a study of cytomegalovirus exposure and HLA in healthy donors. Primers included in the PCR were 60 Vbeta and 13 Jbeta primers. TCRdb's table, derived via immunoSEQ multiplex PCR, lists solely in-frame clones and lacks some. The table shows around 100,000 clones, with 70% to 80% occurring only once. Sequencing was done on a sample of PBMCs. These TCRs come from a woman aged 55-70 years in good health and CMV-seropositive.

CDR3 DNA sequence: TGTGCCAGCAGCCCTAGGGGGCCCCCGGGACAGGGGAAAACCGGGGAGCTGTTTTTT. Its protein is CASSPRGPPGQGKTGELFF. The V gene is TRBV27, the J gene TRBJ2-2; 10 bases map to TRBD1. The length of the CDR3 is 19 residues. After removal of 6 bases from V and 5 bases from J, the junction contained 18 bases not matched to a gene. The germline CDR1 and CDR2 sequences are MNHEY and SMNVEV (reference sequence).

The CDR3: CASSESSGELFF. CDR3 DNA sequence: TGCGCCAGCAGTGAGTCGAGCGGGGAGCTGTTTTTT. This sequence joins TRBV10-1 and TRBJ2-2; D is uncertain. The CDR3 is 12 residues long. Deletions cut 0 bases from V and 7 bases from J, with 3 bases between. Germline CDR1 reads WNHNN; CDR2 reads SYGVQD (reference sequence).

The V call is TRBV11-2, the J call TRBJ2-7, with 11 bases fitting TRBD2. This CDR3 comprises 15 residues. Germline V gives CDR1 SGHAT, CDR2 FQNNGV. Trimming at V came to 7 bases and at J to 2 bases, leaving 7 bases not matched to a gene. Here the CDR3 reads CASIPTSGVAYEQYF. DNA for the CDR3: TGTGCCAGCATCCCGACTAGCGGGGTAGCCTACGAGCAGTACTTC.

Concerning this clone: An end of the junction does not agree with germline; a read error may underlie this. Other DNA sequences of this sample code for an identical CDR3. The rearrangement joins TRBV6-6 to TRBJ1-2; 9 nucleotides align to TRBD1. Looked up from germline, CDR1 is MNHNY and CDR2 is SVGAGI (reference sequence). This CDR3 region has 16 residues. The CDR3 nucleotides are TGCGCCAGCAGTTCTACAGGGGGCGCGCAGAAATATGGCTACACCTTC. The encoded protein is CASSSTGGAQKYGYTF.

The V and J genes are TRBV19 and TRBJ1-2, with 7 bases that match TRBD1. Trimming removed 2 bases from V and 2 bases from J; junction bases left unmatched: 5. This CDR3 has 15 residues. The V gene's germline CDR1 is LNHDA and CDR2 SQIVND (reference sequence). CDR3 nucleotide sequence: TGTGCCAGTAGTATAACCTCGACAGGGAACTATGGCTACACCTTC. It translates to CASSITSTGNYGYTF.

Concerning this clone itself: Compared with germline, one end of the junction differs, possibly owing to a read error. CDR3 in DNA: TGTGCCAGCAGCTTAGCCTTAGCGGGAGAGGAGGTCTTC. Protein product: CASSLALAGEEVF. The chain employs TRBV7-9 and TRBJ2-1; 9 bases line up with TRBD2. Per the germline V gene, CDR1 is SEHNR and CDR2 is FQNEAQ (reference sequence). This CDR3 is 13 amino acids long.

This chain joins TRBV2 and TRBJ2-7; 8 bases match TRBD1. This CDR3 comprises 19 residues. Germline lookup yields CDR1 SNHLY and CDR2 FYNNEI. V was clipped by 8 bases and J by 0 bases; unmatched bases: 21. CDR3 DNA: TGTGCCAGCGGACTGACAGGGGAGCGGTGGGACGGGACCTCCTACGAGCAGTACTTC. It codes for CASGLTGERWDGTSYEQYF.

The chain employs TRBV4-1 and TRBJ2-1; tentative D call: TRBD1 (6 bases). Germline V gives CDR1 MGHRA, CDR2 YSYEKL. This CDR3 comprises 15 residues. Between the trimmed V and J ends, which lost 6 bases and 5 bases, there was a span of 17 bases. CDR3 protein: CASSRTASTNNEQFF. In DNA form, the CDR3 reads TGCGCCAGCAGTCGGACAGCATCAACTAACAATGAGCAGTTCTTC.

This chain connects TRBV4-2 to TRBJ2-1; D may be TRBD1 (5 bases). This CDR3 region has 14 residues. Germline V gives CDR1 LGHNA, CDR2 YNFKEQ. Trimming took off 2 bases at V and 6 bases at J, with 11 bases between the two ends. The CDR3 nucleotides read TGTGCCAGCAGCCAATTTCTCCAGGGCAATGAGCAGTTCTTC. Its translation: CASSQFLQGNEQFF.

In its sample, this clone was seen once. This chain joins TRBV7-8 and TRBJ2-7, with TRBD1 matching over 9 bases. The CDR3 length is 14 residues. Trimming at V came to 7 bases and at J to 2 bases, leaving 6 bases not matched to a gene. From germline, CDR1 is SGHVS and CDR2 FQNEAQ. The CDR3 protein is CASTWGTGTYEQYF. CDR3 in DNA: TGTGCCAGCACTTGGGGGACAGGGACCTACGAGCAGTACTTC. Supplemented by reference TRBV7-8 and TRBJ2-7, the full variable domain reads GAGVSQSPRYKVAKRGQDVALRCDPISGHVSLFWYQQALGQGPEFLTYFQNEAQLDKSGLPSDRFFAERPEGSVSTLKIQRTQQEDSAVYLCASTWGTGTYEQYFGPGTRLTVT.

CDR3 bases: TGTGCCTGGGACCCGGGACTAGCTGGTGGAGATACGCAGTATTTT. Residues: CAWDPGLAGGDTQYF. The chain recombines TRBV30 with TRBJ2-3; 9 bases agree with TRBD2. V gave up 5 bases and J gave up 5 bases; unmatched junction bases: 11. The germline V gene has CDR1 GTSNPN and CDR2 SVGIG (reference sequence). The CDR3 is 15 amino acids. The variable domain in full, with the rest retrieved from reference TRBV30 and TRBJ2-3, is SQTIHQWPATLVQPVGSPLSLECTVEGTSNPNLYWYRQAAGRGLQLLFYSVGIGQISSEVPQNLSASRPQDRQFILSSKKLLLSDSGFYLCAWDPGLAGGDTQYFGPGTRLTVL.

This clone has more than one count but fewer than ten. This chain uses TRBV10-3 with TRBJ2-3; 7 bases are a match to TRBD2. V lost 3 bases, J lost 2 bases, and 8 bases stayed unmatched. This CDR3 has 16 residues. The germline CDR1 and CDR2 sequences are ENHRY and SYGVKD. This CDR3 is CAISEASAGPTDTQYF. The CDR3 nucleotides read TGTGCCATCAGTGAAGCGTCAGCGGGACCCACAGATACGCAGTATTTT.

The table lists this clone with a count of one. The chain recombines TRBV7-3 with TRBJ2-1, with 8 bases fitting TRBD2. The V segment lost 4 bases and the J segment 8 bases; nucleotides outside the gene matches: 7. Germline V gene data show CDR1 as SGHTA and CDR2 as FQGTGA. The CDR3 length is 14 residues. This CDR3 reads CASSSGSGSYEQFF. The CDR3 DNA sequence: TGTGCCAGCAGCTCAGGAAGCGGGAGCTATGAGCAGTTCTTC.

CDR3 nucleotides: TGTGCCAGCGGCTCCGTCGGACAGGGAGCGACTGAAGCTTTCTTT. This gives the protein CASGSVGQGATEAFF. The chain recombines TRBV5-4 with TRBJ1-1; TRBD1 matches at 8 bases. J gave up 5 bases and V 7 bases, and 13 bases lay outside the gene matches. The CDR3 sequence is 15 residues long. CDR1 is SGHNT, CDR2 YYREEE, per germline (reference sequence). Using reference TRBV5-4 and TRBJ1-1 for the parts outside the CDR3, the full variable domain is ETGVTQSPTHLIKTRGQQVTLRCSSQSGHNTVSWYQQALGQGPQFIFQYYREEENGRGNFPPRFSGLQFPNYSSELNVNALELDDSALYLCASGSVGQGATEAFFGQGTRLTVV.

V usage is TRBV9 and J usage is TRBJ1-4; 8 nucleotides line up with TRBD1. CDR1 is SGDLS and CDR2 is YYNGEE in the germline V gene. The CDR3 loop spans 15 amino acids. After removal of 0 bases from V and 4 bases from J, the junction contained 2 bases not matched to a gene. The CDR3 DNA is TGTGCCAGCAGCGTAGGGACAGGGCGTAATGAAAAACTGTTTTTT. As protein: CASSVGTGRNEKLFF.

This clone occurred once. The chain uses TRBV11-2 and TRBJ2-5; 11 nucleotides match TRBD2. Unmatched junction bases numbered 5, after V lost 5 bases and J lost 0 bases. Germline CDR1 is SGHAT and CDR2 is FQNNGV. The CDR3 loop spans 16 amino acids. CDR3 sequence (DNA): TGTGCCAGCAGCCCTCGACTAGCGGGGAACCAAGAGACCCAGTACTTC. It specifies CASSPRLAGNQETQYF.

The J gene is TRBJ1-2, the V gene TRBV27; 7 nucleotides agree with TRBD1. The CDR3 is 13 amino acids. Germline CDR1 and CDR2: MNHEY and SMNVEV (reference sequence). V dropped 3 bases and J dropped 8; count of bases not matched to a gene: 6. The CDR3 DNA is TGTGCCAGCAGTTTCTCGAGGGGGCACGGCTACACCTTC. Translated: CASSFSRGHGYTF.

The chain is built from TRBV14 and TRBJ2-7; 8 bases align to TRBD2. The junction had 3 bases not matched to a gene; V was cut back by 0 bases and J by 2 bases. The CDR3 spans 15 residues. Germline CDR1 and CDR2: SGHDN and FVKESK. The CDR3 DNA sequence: TGTGCCAGCAGCCAAGAAAGACTAGCGACCTACGAGCAGTACTTC. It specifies CASSQERLATYEQYF. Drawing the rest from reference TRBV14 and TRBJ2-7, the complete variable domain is EAGVTQFPSHSVIEKGQTVTLRCDPISGHDNLYWYRRVMGKEIKFLLHFVKESKQDESGMPNNRFLAERTGGTYSTLKVQPAELEDSGVYFCASSQERLATYEQYFGPGTRLTVT.